Listed here is a single T cell receptor beta chain. This clone was counted ten times or more. The antigen it binds to is not known. The observed sequence ends 3 residues before the CDR3 terminus, with the missing tail filled in from the germline J gene. The source of the sample is a study of T cell clonality in common variable immunodeficiency (dated by TCRdb to the mid-2010s). Broad study findings and their caveats: Differences among patients in the CVID cohort limited the correlations between repertoire features and clinical complications. Increased TCRbeta clonality was found in CVID subjects compared with healthy controls (t-test p = 0.018), with the increase being most characteristic of about a third of subjects. Although equal DNA input was used, an average of approximately 82,000 unique sequences per sample was obtained for controls, compared with approximately 31,000 for CVID samples. Fewer deletions and N-nucleotide insertions were reportedly observed in CVID TCRbeta sequences, and highly modified clones with 13 or more V deletions were reportedly absent from CVID TCRbeta sequences. It was noted by the authors that sequencing of the repertoires of T cell subpopulations would be needed to clarify the cause of the increased clonality in CVID. CVID subjects shared fewer TCRbeta clones with each other than healthy controls did (p < 0.0001).

Predominantly Caucasian heritage was noted among both the CVID patients and the healthy controls. Heparinized peripheral whole blood samples of about 4.5 to 8 ml were collected from each donor. Genomic DNA from adults with common variable immune deficiency (CVID) and from healthy adult controls was the source for sequencing TCRbeta CDR3 repertoires. The control group was made up of about 22 healthy adult volunteers (10 male and about twelve female) whose ages ranged from roughly 20 to 75 years, with a mean age of about 35. Diluted blood was subjected to density centrifugation over Hypaque 1077 or Ficoll-Paque for isolation of peripheral blood mononuclear cells. Unsorted mononuclear cells served as the source of genomic DNA, which was extracted either by Qiagen column purification or by a centrifugation-based method. The germline V gene (reference sequence) sets CDR1 to DFQATT and CDR2 to SNEGSKA. Reading from cysteine to phenylalanine, the CDR3 counts 14 amino acids. The DNA covers only part of the CDR3, 33 bases in frame from base 1. Between the V and J ends, shortened by 3 bases and 0 bases respectively, the junction contains 9 bases.

CVID samples and control samples contributed equivalent amounts of genomic DNA as sequencing input. For every sample, a 60 bp segment covering the rearranged TCRbeta CDR3 region was amplified and then sequenced. TCRbeta amplification used the immunoSEQ assay, a bias-corrected multiplex PCR with high-throughput sequencing. In the original analysis: Each unique nucleotide sequence was treated as a clone and annotated with V, D and J genes, copy number and frequency. Sequences were labeled productive if in frame, and non-productive if out of frame or containing stop codons. As previously described, Shannon's entropy was used to calculate clonality. The predicted amino acid sequences of productive clones were used to derive the mean CDR3 Kyte-Doolittle hydropathy. Using the R hclust function, scaled V gene usage was clustered hierarchically with Manhattan distance and complete linkage. Sharing of clones by CDR3 amino acid sequence was evaluated through resampling of 12 repertoires per group over 100 rounds. The repertoires were searched for over 55 published EBV-specific and roughly 240 published CMV-specific TCRbeta sequences. Analysis left out a couple of CVID samples that produced under 10,000 sequences, so some 45 CVID repertoires remained. TCRdb provides this immuneACCESS table in a form limited to in-frame rearrangements. Some clones are lacking; in checked studies, under half of them reflect an unresolved V gene, and why the rest are absent is not known. The V and J calls and clone size are taken from that table; D and trimming were inferred from the DNA. The sample features roughly 48,000 clones, and none is a singleton. Together, the top ten hold nearly 3.5% of the sample.

The V gene is TRBV20-1 and the J gene is TRBJ2-4; the D gene cannot be resolved reliably. Sequencing was carried out using peripheral blood mononuclear cells. The sequence was obtained from a person aged 18 to 75 in good health. The CDR3 protein is CSASTGLAKNIQYF. CDR3 DNA, as far as it was read: TGCAGTGCTAGTACCGGTCTAGCCAAAAACATT.